This TCR beta chain is drawn from a study of post-analysis software for immune sequencing data. The wider study: Relapsing-remitting, secondary progressive and progressive-relapsing courses of multiple sclerosis were included. Notes on the study in general: Diversity measured as normalized Chao1 was significantly lower in multiple sclerosis patients than in controls. Elevated frequency relative to controls characterized four or five TRBV segments in patients, TRBV5-6, TRBV5-1 and TRBV20-1 among them. With F measure, samples from one preparation batch clustered together strongly.

Built from TCR beta cDNA, the libraries had unique molecular identifiers in them. When 1 to 10 million T cells were used, they gave some 520,000 cDNA molecules. TCRdb processed the PCR reads anew with MiXCR; each CDR3 protein has one entry. Seen here are about 810,000 distinct CDR3 sequences, roughly 58% observed once, and the top ten hold 4.6%. In germline, CDR1 is SGHAT, CDR2 FQNNGV. Between the trimmed V and J ends, which lost 4 bases and 2 bases, there was a span of 12 bases. This CDR3 has 14 amino acids. This clonotype came up a few times. No antigen is known for it. This chain uses TRBV11-2 with TRBJ2-7; possible D gene TRBD1, 6 bases. Material for sequencing was blood. This TCR derives from a girl aged 10 to 17 with multiple sclerosis. The CDR3 sequence is CASSSRRDTYEQYF. DNA of the CDR3: TGTGCCAGCAGCTCCCGCCGGGACACCTACGAGCAGTACTTC.